The 18 T cell receptor beta chains given below trace back to one sample, sequenced in a study of cytomegalovirus exposure and HLA in healthy donors. PCR was performed using 60 Vbeta and 13 Jbeta primers. Produced via immunoSEQ multiplex PCR; TCRdb's table is partial and in-frame only. The repertoire holds about 120,000 clones, with over 60% as singletons. Sequenced sample: PBMCs. These receptor sequences come from a woman under 40 in good health and CMV-seronegative.

This clone showed up just a few times. The V gene is TRBV6-1, the J gene TRBJ1-2, with TRBD1 matching 11 bases. The CDR3 spans 13 residues. V was clipped by 6 bases and J by 7 bases; unmatched bases: 4. Germline V gene sequence: CDR1 MNHNS, CDR2 SASEGT. Written as DNA, the CDR3 is TGTGCCAGCAGGGACAGGGGGCCGGGTGGCTACACCTTC. Translation gives CASRDRGPGGYTF.

The rearrangement joins TRBV28 to TRBJ1-5; 7 bases fit TRBD1. This CDR3 is built from 13 residues. From germline, CDR1 is MDHEN and CDR2 SYDVKM. V shed 4 bases, J shed 7 bases, and the junction held 4 bases outside the gene matches. CDR3 region: CASSSTGYQPQHF. CDR3 nucleotides: TGTGCCAGCAGTTCGACAGGGTACCAGCCCCAGCATTTT.

CDR3 sequence reads: CASSDEALDTQYF. CDR3 nucleotide sequence: TGTGCCAGCAGTGACGAAGCACTAGATACGCAGTATTTT. The rearrangement links TRBV6-4 to TRBJ2-3; no clear D. This CDR3 region has 13 residues. Germline V CDR1 and CDR2: MRHNA, SNTAGT. Trimming took 2 bases from V and 5 from J, leaving 8 bases between them.

The chain is built from TRBV5-4 and TRBJ2-1; tentatively, D is TRBD1 (5 bases). Trimming took 2 bases from V and 4 from J, leaving 13 bases between them. The CDR3 is 15 amino acids. CDR1 and CDR2 from the germline V gene are SGHNT and YYREEE (reference sequence). CDR3 DNA: TGTGCCAGCAGCTTTCAGCAGGGTGCATACAATGAGCAGTTCTTC. It codes for CASSFQQGAYNEQFF.

The chain combines TRBV5-1 with TRBJ2-6; tentatively, D is TRBD2 (5 bases). V was clipped by 1 base and J by 2 bases, with 7 bases between them. The germline V gene encodes CDR1 SGHRS and CDR2 YFSETQ. The CDR3 runs to 15 residues. CDR3 region: CASSLMRAGANVLTF. The DNA of the CDR3 is TGCGCCAGCAGCTTGATGCGGGCTGGGGCCAACGTCCTGACTTTC.

V and J are TRBV5-4 and TRBJ1-1; the D gene is possibly TRBD1 (5 bases). CDR3 length: 14 amino acids. Germline V gene sequence: CDR1 SGHNT, CDR2 YYREEE (reference sequence). The V and J ends lost 0 bases and 2 bases respectively, with 8 bases between them. CDR3 sequence (DNA): TGTGCCAGCAGCTTGGTGCAGGGAAACACTGAAGCTTTCTTT. Translation: CASSLVQGNTEAFF.

The chain employs TRBV7-6 and TRBJ1-1; D unclear. The CDR3 has 14 residues. Germline V gene data show CDR1 as SGHVS and CDR2 as FNYEAQ. Trimming left V 5 bases short and J 1 base short, with 11 bases between. The CDR3 region has the DNA TGTGCCAGCAGCCTACCAGAGGGGAACACTGAAGCTTTCTTT. It encodes CASSLPEGNTEAFF.

This rearrangement joins TRBV27 to TRBJ2-7; TRBD1 might be the D (5 bases). Trimming cost V 3 bases and J 6 bases, with 9 bases left between them. The germline V gene encodes CDR1 MNHEY and CDR2 SMNVEV (reference sequence). The CDR3 is made up of 12 amino acids. CDR3 sequence (DNA): TGTGCCAGCAGTTTTCAGGGTTCCGAGCAGTACTTC. This gives the protein CASSFQGSEQYF.

The chain recombines TRBV7-2 with TRBJ2-5; D perhaps matches TRBD2 (5 bases). This CDR3 contains 12 residues. CDR1 is SGHTA, CDR2 FQGNSA, per germline. The germline V and J ends were trimmed by 5 bases and 5 bases, with 9 bases remaining between them. DNA of the CDR3: TGTGCCAGCAGCCCCGGGGTGGAGACCCAGTACTTC. Translated: CASSPGVETQYF.

This sequence joins TRBV28 and TRBJ1-2; 12 nucleotides align to TRBD1. This CDR3 contains 17 residues. V trimming: 9 bases; J trimming: 0 bases; junction bases outside the gene matches: 11. Germline loops: CDR1 MDHEN, CDR2 SYDVKM. CDR3 in DNA: TGTGCCAGGAACCCTCCGGGACAGGGGGCACCTAACTATGGCTACACCTTC. It is translated as CARNPPGQGAPNYGYTF.

The V gene is TRBV29-1, the J gene TRBJ2-7; perhaps TRBD1 as D (5 bases). The V and J ends lost 4 bases and 5 bases respectively, with 18 bases between them. The germline gives CDR1 SQVTM, CDR2 ANQGSEA. The CDR3 length is 14 residues. The CDR3 region has the DNA TGCAGCGTTGTTGGGGCCCTCCCTTTGGACGAGCAGTACTTC. Translating gives CSVVGALPLDEQYF.

This clone has just one count. V is TRBV15 and J is TRBJ2-7; 11 bases map to TRBD1. Germline V CDR1 and CDR2: LNHNV, YYDKDF (reference sequence). With 3 bases clipped from V and 3 bases from J, the junction kept 4 bases outside the gene matches. The length of the CDR3 is 15 residues. The DNA of the CDR3 is TGTGCCACCAGCAGCACCGGGACAGGGGGCTACGAGCAGTACTTC. It translates to CATSSTGTGGYEQYF.

The chain links TRBV10-3 to TRBJ1-1; the D gene is possibly TRBD1 (5 bases). The CDR3 consists of 13 residues. Trimming stripped 3 bases from V and 1 base from J, with 6 bases between. CDR1 ENHRY and CDR2 SYGVKD come from the germline V gene. The CDR3 DNA follows: TGTGCCATCAGTGAACAGGAGAACACTGAAGCTTTCTTT. It is translated as CAISEQENTEAFF.

V and J are TRBV30 and TRBJ2-7, with D perhaps matching TRBD1 (6 bases). V lost 0 bases and J 4 bases, leaving 10 bases between the germline ends. CDR3 length: 13 residues. Germline values: CDR1 GTSNPN, CDR2 SVGIG (reference sequence). CDR3: CAWSVDSGYEQYF. The DNA for the CDR3 is TGTGCCTGGAGTGTGGACAGCGGTTACGAGCAGTACTTC.

This chain links TRBV12-2 with TRBJ2-1; the table's TRBD1 call for D was not verified on the DNA. TRBV12-2 constitutes a pseudogene. The CDR3 has 12 residues. The CDR3 bases are TGTGCAAGTCGCTCAGATATTGGTGAGCAGTTCTTC. Its protein product is CASRSDIGEQFF.

V usage is TRBV29-1 and J usage is TRBJ2-7; 8 nucleotides line up with TRBD2. The V and J ends lost 1 base and 1 base, in that order; junction bases with no gene match: 3. The CDR3 is 14 residues long. Per the germline V gene, CDR1 is SQVTM and CDR2 is ANQGSEA. CDR3 nucleotides: TGCAGCGTTGAAGTTAGCGGGGCTTCCTACGAGCAGTACTTC. The encoded protein is CSVEVSGASYEQYF.

This clone has just a few counts. The gene calls are TRBV4-1 and TRBJ1-5, with 7 bases lining up with TRBD1. CDR3 length equals 15 residues. From germline, CDR1 is MGHRA and CDR2 YSYEKL. V gave up 1 base and J gave up 4 bases; unmatched junction bases: 4. Here the CDR3 reads CASSQVEGANQPQHF. CDR3 in DNA: TGCGCCAGCAGCCAAGTGGAGGGGGCTAATCAGCCCCAGCATTTT.

The V call is TRBV7-3, the J call TRBJ2-1; 9 positions match TRBD2. CDR1 and CDR2 from the germline V gene are SGHTA and FQGTGA. The V and J ends lost 5 bases and 8 bases, in that order; junction bases with no gene match: 10. The CDR3 consists of 15 residues. Written as DNA, the CDR3 is TGTGCCAGCAGCCTAGGGCGGGAGGGCGGATATGAGCAGTTCTTC. Its protein product is CASSLGREGGYEQFF. The full variable domain, rest sourced from reference TRBV7-3 and TRBJ2-1, is GAGVSQTPSNKVTEKGKYVELRCDPISGHTALYWYRQSLGQGPEFLIYFQGTGAADDSGLPNDRFFAVRPEGSVSTLKIQRTERGDSAVYLCASSLGREGGYEQFFGPGTRLTVL.